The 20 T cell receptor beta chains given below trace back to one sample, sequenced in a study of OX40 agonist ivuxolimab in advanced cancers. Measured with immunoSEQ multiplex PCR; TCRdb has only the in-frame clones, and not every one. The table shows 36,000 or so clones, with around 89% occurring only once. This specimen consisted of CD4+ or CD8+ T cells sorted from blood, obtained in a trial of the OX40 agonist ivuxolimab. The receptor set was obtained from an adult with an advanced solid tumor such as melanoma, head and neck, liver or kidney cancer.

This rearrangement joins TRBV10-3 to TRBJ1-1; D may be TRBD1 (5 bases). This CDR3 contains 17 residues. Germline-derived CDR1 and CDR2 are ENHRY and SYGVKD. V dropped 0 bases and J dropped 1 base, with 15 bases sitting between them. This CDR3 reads CAISESMLSGANTEAFF. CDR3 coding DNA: TGTGCCATCAGTGAGTCGATGTTGAGTGGGGCGAACACTGAAGCTTTCTTT.

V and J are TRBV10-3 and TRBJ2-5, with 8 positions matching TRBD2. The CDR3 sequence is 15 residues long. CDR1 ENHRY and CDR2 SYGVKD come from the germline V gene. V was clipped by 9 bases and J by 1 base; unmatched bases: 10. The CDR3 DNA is TGTGCCATGGCTCCGGGAGGGACTTCCCAAGAGACCCAGTACTTC. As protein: CAMAPGGTSQETQYF.

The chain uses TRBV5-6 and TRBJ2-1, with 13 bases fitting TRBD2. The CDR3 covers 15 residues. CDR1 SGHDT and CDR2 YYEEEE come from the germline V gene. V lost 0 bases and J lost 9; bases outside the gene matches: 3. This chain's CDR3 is CASSLAGLAGVEQFF. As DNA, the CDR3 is TGTGCCAGCAGCTTGGCCGGACTAGCGGGAGTTGAGCAGTTCTTC.

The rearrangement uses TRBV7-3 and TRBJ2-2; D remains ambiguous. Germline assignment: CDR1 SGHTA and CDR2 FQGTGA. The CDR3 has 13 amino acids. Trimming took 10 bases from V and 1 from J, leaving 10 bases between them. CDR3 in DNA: TGTGCCACCGCTTTATTGAACACCGGGGAGCTGTTTTTT. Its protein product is CATALLNTGELFF.

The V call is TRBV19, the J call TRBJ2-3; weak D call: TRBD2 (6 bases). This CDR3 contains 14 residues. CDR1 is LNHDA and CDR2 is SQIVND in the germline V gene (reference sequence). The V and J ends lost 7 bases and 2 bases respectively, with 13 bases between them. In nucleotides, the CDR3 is TGTGCCAGTAATTGGGGGGATATCACAGATACGCAGTATTTT. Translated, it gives CASNWGDITDTQYF. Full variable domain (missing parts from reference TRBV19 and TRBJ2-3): DGGITQSPKYLFRKEGQNVTLSCEQNLNHDAMYWYRQDPGQGLRLIYYSQIVNDFQKGDIAEGYSVSREKKESFPLTVTSAQKNPTAFYLCASNWGDITDTQYFGPGTRLTVL.

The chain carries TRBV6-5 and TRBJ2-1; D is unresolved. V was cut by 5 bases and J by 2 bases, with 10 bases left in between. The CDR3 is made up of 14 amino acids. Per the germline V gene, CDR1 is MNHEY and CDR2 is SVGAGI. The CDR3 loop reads CASSPGLTYNEQFF. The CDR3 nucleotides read TGTGCCAGCAGTCCTGGGTTAACCTACAATGAGCAGTTCTTC.

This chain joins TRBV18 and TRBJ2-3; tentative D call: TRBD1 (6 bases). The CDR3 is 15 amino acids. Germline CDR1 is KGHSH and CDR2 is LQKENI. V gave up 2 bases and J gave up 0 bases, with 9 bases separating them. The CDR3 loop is CASSPAGASTDTQYF. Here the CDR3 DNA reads TGTGCCAGCTCACCAGCAGGGGCTAGCACAGATACGCAGTATTTT.

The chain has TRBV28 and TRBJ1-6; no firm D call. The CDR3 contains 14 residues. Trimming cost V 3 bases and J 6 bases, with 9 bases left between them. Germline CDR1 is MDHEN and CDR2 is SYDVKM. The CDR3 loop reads CASSFSGSNSPLHF. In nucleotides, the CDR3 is TGTGCCAGCAGTTTTAGCGGTTCTAATTCACCCCTCCACTTT. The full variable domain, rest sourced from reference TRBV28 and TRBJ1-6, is DVKVTQSSRYLVKRTGEKVFLECVQDMDHENMFWYRQDPGLGLRLIYFSYDVKMKEKGDIPEGYSVSREKKERFSLILESASTNQTSMYLCASSFSGSNSPLHFGNGTRLTVT.

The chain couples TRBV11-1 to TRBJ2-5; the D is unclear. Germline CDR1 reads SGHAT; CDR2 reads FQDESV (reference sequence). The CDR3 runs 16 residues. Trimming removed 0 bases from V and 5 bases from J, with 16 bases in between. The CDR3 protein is CASSLAQRTGRETQYF. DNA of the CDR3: TGTGCCAGCAGCTTAGCGCAAAGGACGGGCCGGGAGACCCAGTACTTC.

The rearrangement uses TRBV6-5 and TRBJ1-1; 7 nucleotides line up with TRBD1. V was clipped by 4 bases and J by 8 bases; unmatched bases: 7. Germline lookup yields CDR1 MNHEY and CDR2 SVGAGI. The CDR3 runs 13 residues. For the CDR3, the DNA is TGTGCCAGCAGTTTAAGGAACAGGGGAGAAGCTTTCTTT. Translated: CASSLRNRGEAFF.

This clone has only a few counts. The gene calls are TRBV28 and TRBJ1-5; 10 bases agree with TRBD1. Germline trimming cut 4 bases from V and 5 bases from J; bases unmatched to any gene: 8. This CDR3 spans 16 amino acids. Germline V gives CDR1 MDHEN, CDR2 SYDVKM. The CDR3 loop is CASSSKTGGSYQPQHF. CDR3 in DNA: TGTGCCAGCAGTTCGAAGACAGGGGGCTCTTATCAGCCCCAGCATTTT.

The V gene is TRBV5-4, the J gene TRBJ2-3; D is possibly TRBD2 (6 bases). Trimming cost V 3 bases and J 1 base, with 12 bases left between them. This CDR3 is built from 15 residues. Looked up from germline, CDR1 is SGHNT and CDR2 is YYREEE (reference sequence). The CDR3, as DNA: TGTGCCAGCAGCTATCCGGGACTTCGCACAGATACGCAGTATTTT. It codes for CASSYPGLRTDTQYF.

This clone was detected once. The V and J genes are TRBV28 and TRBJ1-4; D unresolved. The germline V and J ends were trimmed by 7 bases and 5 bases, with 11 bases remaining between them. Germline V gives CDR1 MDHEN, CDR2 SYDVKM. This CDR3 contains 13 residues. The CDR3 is CASKGMWNEKLFF. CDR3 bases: TGTGCCAGCAAAGGGATGTGGAATGAAAAACTGTTTTTT.

CDR3 sequence reads: CASSPTGTSGSYEQYF. CDR3 bases: TGTGCCAGCAGCCCAACCGGGACTAGCGGCTCCTACGAGCAGTACTTC. The V and J genes are TRBV7-3 and TRBJ2-7, with 11 bases fitting TRBD2. The junction had 6 bases not matched to a gene; V was cut back by 5 bases and J by 0 bases. The CDR3 is 16 amino acids. The germline CDR1 and CDR2 sequences are SGHTA and FQGTGA.

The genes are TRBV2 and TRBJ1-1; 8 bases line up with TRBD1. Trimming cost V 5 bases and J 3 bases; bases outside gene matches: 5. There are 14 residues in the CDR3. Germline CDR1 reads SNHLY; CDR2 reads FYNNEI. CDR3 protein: CASSKDRDYTEAFF. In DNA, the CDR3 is TGTGCCAGCAGTAAGGACAGGGACTACACTGAAGCTTTCTTT. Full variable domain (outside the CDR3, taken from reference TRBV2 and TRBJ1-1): EPEVTQTPSHQVTQMGQEVILRCVPISNHLYFYWYRQILGQKVEFLVSFYNNEISEKSEIFDDQFSVERPDGSNFTLKIRSTKLEDSAMYFCASSKDRDYTEAFFGQGTRLTVV.

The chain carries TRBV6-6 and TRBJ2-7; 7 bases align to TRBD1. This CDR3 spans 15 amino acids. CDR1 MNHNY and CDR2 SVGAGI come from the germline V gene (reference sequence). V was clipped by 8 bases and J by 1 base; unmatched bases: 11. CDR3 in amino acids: CASGEGGAESYEQYF. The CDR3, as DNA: TGTGCCAGCGGGGAAGGGGGCGCTGAATCCTACGAGCAGTACTTC.

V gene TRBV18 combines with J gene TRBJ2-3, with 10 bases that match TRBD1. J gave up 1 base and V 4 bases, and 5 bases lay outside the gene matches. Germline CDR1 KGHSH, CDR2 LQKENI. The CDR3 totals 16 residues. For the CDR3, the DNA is TGTGCCAGCTCACTCTCCGGGACAGGGGGCACAGATACGCAGTATTTT. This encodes CASSLSGTGGTDTQYF.

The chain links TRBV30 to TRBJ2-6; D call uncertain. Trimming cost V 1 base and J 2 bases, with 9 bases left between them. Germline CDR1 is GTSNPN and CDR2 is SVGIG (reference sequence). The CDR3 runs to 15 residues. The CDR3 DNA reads TGTGCCTGGAGTGAGAGGATTACTGGGGCCAACGTCCTGACTTTC. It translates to CAWSERITGANVLTF.

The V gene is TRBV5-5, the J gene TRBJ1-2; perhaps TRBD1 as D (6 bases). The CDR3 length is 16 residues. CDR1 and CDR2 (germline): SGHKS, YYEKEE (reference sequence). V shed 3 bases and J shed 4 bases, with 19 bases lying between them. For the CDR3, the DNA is TGTGCCAGCAGCTCAGGCCCCTCCCGGGGGCTCTATGGCTACACCTTC. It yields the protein CASSSGPSRGLYGYTF.

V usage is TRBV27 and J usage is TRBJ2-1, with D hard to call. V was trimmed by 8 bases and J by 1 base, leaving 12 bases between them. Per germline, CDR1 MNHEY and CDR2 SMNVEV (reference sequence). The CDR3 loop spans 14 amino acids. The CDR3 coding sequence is TGTGCCAGCCGCCGGGCGGAGTCCTACAATGAGCAGTTCTTC. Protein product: CASRRAESYNEQFF.